Each of the 30 T cell receptor beta chains below was sequenced from the same sample in a study of Graves' ophthalmopathy and Graves' hyperthyroidism. Using RNA transcripts, the TCR beta CDR3 regions were amplified. First-round RT-PCR used HTBI primers; second-round multiplex PCR followed. TCRdb recomputed calls from the multiplex PCR reads with MiXCR, one row per CDR3 protein. Of tens of thousands of distinct CDR3 sequences detected, roughly 50% appear once; the ten largest clones hold about 28%. The sample was peripheral blood. All receptors derive from an adult woman with stable Graves' hyperthyroidism.

The table lists this clonotype with many counts. This chain uses TRBV4-1 with TRBJ2-7, with a possible D match to TRBD2 (6 bases). Between the trimmed V and J ends, which lost 5 bases and 1 base, there was a span of 6 bases. This CDR3 comprises 12 residues. Germline V gene sequence: CDR1 MGHRA, CDR2 YSYEKL. The CDR3 DNA reads TGCGCCAGCAGCGGAGGGTCCTACGAGCAGTACTTC. Amino acid sequence: CASSGGSYEQYF.

J is TRBJ2-5 and V is TRBV20-1; the D gene is possibly TRBD1 (5 bases). Germline V gives CDR1 DFQATT, CDR2 SNEGSKA (reference sequence). The CDR3 has 12 amino acids. V lost 3 bases and J lost 4, with 9 bases in between. This CDR3 reads CSASGRGETQYF. CDR3 nucleotides: TGCAGTGCTAGCGGTAGGGGAGAGACCCAGTACTTC.

In this sample, this clonotype turned up many times. This chain links TRBV28 with TRBJ1-1; D is unresolved. V was shortened by 3 bases and J by 11 bases, with 16 bases between the two germline ends. The germline V gene encodes CDR1 MDHEN and CDR2 SYDVKM. CDR3 length: 13 residues. The CDR3 protein is CASSFYSGGEAFF. In DNA form, the CDR3 reads TGTGCCAGCAGTTTTTATTCGGGCGGGGAGGCTTTCTTT.

This clonotype has ten or more counts. J is TRBJ1-2 and V is TRBV2; 8 nucleotides line up with TRBD1. Germline loops: CDR1 SNHLY, CDR2 FYNNEI. The CDR3 totals 14 residues. Trimming cost V 4 bases and J 7 bases; bases outside gene matches: 8. CDR3 sequence: CASSGIQGALGYTF. Here the CDR3 DNA reads TGTGCCAGCAGTGGAATCCAGGGGGCGCTTGGCTACACCTTC.

In the case of this clonotype: Mismatch with germline at one junction end may stem from a read error. The V call is TRBV7-3, the J call TRBJ1-2, with a possible D match to TRBD1 (5 bases). The CDR3 has 15 amino acids. The germline CDR1 and CDR2 sequences are SGHTA and FQGTGA. This CDR3 is CASSHMPGGDYGYTF. The CDR3 DNA reads TGCGCCAGCAGCCACATGCCGGGGGGGGACTATGGCTACACCTTC. The whole variable domain, remainder taken from reference TRBV7-3 and TRBJ1-2, is GAGVSQTPSNKVTEKGKYVELRCDPISGHTALYWYRQSLGQGPEFLIYFQGTGAADDSGLPNDRFFAVRPEGSVSTLKIQRTERGDSAVYLCASSHMPGGDYGYTFGSGTRLTVV.

With regard to this clonotype: An end of the junction does not agree with germline; a read error may underlie this. The gene calls are TRBV19 and TRBJ1-3; D gene uncertain. CDR3 length equals 14 residues. Looked up from germline, CDR1 is LNHDA and CDR2 is SQIVND (reference sequence). CDR3 DNA sequence: TGTGCCGGTATGGAGGCGGGTGCTGGAAGCACCATATATTTT. It is translated as CAGMEAGAGSTIYF.

This chain links TRBV7-2 with TRBJ2-2, with 7 nucleotides matching TRBD1. CDR3 length: 15 residues. Trimming took 7 bases from V and 2 from J; bases not matched to a gene: 7. Germline CDR1 and CDR2: SGHTA and FQGNSA. The CDR3 loop reads CASNRGGINTGELFF. CDR3 DNA: TGTGCCAGCAACAGGGGCGGAATTAACACCGGGGAGCTGTTTTTT.

In regard to this clonotype: A junction end diverges from the germline sequence, so it may reflect a read error. The V and J genes are TRBV2 and TRBJ2-6; TRBD2 is a possible D gene (6 bases). Per germline, CDR1 SNHLY and CDR2 FYNNEI. CDR3 size: 15 residues. The CDR3 reads CASSDIGGAVNTEAF. The CDR3 DNA is TGTGCCAGCAGTGACATCGGGGGAGCGGTAAACACTGAAGCTTTC.

This clonotype was recorded only once. The gene calls are TRBV9 and TRBJ1-5; perhaps TRBD1 as D (6 bases). This CDR3 is 15 amino acids long. Trimming left V 1 base short and J 5 bases short, with 13 bases between. CDR1 is SGDLS, CDR2 YYNGEE, per germline. CDR3 region: CASSVTDSLHQPQHF. For the CDR3, the DNA is TGTGCCAGCAGCGTAACGGACAGCCTACATCAGCCCCAGCATTTT.

This clonotype occurred many times. The chain links TRBV6-5 to TRBJ2-5; D gene ambiguous. Trimming left V 5 bases short and J 7 bases short, with 17 bases between. The CDR3 contains 14 residues. The germline gives CDR1 MNHEY, CDR2 SVGAGI. CDR3 sequence: CASSRPGPGRTQYF. CDR3 sequence (DNA): TGTGCCAGCAGTAGACCGGGCCCCGGACGGACCCAGTACTTC.

The count of this clonotype is one. V and J are TRBV12-3 or TRBV12-4 and TRBJ2-7, with 14 bases identical to TRBD2. CDR3 size: 17 residues. Trimming removed 6 bases from V and 2 bases from J; junction bases left unmatched: 9. For the CDR3, the DNA is TGTGCCAGCAGGGAGGGACTAGCGGGAGCGAGGACCTACGAGCAGTACTTC. Translation: CASREGLAGARTYEQYF.

This clonotype was detected ten times or more. The chain carries TRBV10-3 and TRBJ1-1; 7 nucleotides line up with TRBD1. The CDR3 consists of 13 residues. Germline CDR1 ENHRY, CDR2 SYGVKD. V lost 2 bases and J lost 6; bases outside the gene matches: 3. The CDR3 spells CAISEQGQSEAFF. DNA for the CDR3: TGTGCCATCAGTGAGCAGGGACAGTCTGAAGCTTTCTTT.

This clonotype occurred many times. This sequence joins TRBV4-2 and TRBJ2-3; D remains unclear. The V end lost 2 bases, the J end lost 6 bases, and 6 bases lay between the germline ends. Germline loops: CDR1 LGHNA, CDR2 YNFKEQ. The CDR3 sequence is 12 residues long. The CDR3 is CASSQSRDTQYF. In nucleotides, the CDR3 is TGTGCCAGCAGCCAATCCAGGGATACGCAGTATTTT.

Worth noting for this clonotype: The junction differs from germline at one of its ends, possibly a read error. This chain links TRBV27 with TRBJ2-5; D is unresolved. The CDR3 spans 11 residues. Looked up from germline, CDR1 is MNHEY and CDR2 is SMNVEV (reference sequence). CDR3 sequence reads: CASSSQETQCF. CDR3 nucleotides: TGTGCCAGCAGTTCGCAGGAGACCCAGTGCTTC.

This chain joins TRBV5-1 and TRBJ2-5, with 10 positions matching TRBD2. The CDR3 runs 15 residues. The junction had 10 bases not matched to a gene; V was cut back by 4 bases and J by 7 bases. Germline V lookup: CDR1 SGHRS, CDR2 YFSETQ. For the CDR3, the DNA is TGCGCCAGCAGCGGAATCGGGACTAGCGAAGGGACCCAGTACTTC. Encoded protein: CASSGIGTSEGTQYF.

This sequence joins TRBV20-1 and TRBJ2-5; 10 bases agree with TRBD2. CDR1 and CDR2 from the germline V gene are DFQATT and SNEGSKA (reference sequence). With 3 bases clipped from V and 4 bases from J, the junction kept 8 bases outside the gene matches. This CDR3 region has 15 residues. CDR3 residues: CSASTLAGDRETQYF. DNA for the CDR3: TGCAGTGCTAGCACGCTAGCGGGAGATCGAGAGACCCAGTACTTC.

In its sample, this clonotype was seen once. This chain connects TRBV24-1 to TRBJ2-7, with 14 positions matching TRBD2. The V segment lost 1 base and the J segment 6 bases; nucleotides outside the gene matches: 4. CDR3 length: 16 residues. Germline lookup yields CDR1 KGHDR and CDR2 SFDVKD. CDR3 sequence: CATSDFGTSGGREQYF. Written as DNA, the CDR3 is TGTGCCACCAGTGATTTCGGGACTAGCGGGGGACGCGAGCAGTACTTC.

Concerning this clonotype: At one end the junction does not follow the germline gene, possibly because of a read error. The rearrangement links TRBV4-1 to TRBJ1-2, with TRBD1 matching over 7 bases. Germline lookup yields CDR1 MGHRA and CDR2 YSYEKL. CDR3 length equals 13 residues. The CDR3 is CASSQTGTYGYAF. DNA for the CDR3: TGCGCCAGCAGCCAGACAGGGACCTATGGCTACGCCTTC.

This clonotype was seen repeatedly, ten times or more. The rearrangement joins TRBV5-8 to TRBJ1-2; 10 nucleotides align to TRBD1. From germline, CDR1 is SGHTS and CDR2 YDEGEE. This CDR3 has 15 amino acids. After removal of 3 bases from V and 5 bases from J, the junction contained 7 bases not matched to a gene. The CDR3 DNA reads as TGTGCCAGCAGCTCCGGGACAGGGGCTGGATATGGCTACACCTTC. Translated, it gives CASSSGTGAGYGYTF.

As regards this clonotype: No conserved phenylalanine or tryptophan is present at the end of the CDR3, so a read error is the likely explanation. The chain links TRBV7-8 to TRBJ2-5, with TRBD2 matching 10 bases. The CDR3 sequence is 16 residues long. The germline CDR1 and CDR2 sequences are SGHVS and FQNEAQ. Losses at the gene ends were 5 bases for V and 4 bases for J; bases not matched to a gene: 10. The CDR3 region is CASSRTSGGFAETQYS. DNA of the CDR3: TGTGCCAGCAGCCGGACTAGCGGAGGGTTCGCAGAGACCCAGTACTCC.

This clonotype has a handful of counts. The chain uses TRBV10-3 and TRBJ1-2; D possibly corresponds to TRBD1 (6 bases). V was cut by 2 bases and J by 8 bases, with 15 bases left in between. The CDR3 has 14 amino acids. CDR1 and CDR2 (germline): ENHRY, SYGVKD. CDR3 protein: CAISEGGRHGGYTF. The CDR3 nucleotides read TGTGCCATCAGTGAGGGGGGGCGGCACGGAGGCTACACCTTC.

At least ten counts were recorded for this clonotype. Here the CDR3 reads CASRNPGQGTYEQYF. For the CDR3, the DNA is TGTGCCAGTAGAAATCCGGGACAGGGTACCTACGAGCAGTACTTC. The V and J genes are TRBV19 and TRBJ2-7; the match to TRBD1 covers 9 bases. This CDR3 comprises 15 residues. V dropped 6 bases and J dropped 2; count of bases not matched to a gene: 8. Germline lookup yields CDR1 LNHDA and CDR2 SQIVND (reference sequence).

The chain joins TRBV6-5 to TRBJ2-7; 10 nucleotides line up with TRBD1. Germline V gene lookup returns CDR1 MNHEY and CDR2 SVGAGI. This CDR3 spans 16 amino acids. Unmatched junction bases numbered 10, after V lost 6 bases and J lost 2 bases. The DNA for the CDR3 is TGTGCCAGCAGGGGGACAGGGGTGATAACTACCTACGAGCAGTACTTC. It codes for CASRGTGVITTYEQYF.

The V call is TRBV6-1, the J call TRBJ2-5; 16 bases are a match to TRBD2. This CDR3 is 15 amino acids long. Looked up from germline, CDR1 is MNHNS and CDR2 is SASEGT. With V trimmed by 8 bases and J by 5 bases, 5 bases remained unmatched. The CDR3 loop reads CASRGLAGGPETQYF. Here the CDR3 DNA reads TGTGCCAGCCGGGGACTAGCGGGAGGGCCGGAGACCCAGTACTTC.

The J gene is TRBJ2-7, the V gene TRBV20-1; 11 nucleotides agree with TRBD1. The CDR3 length is 13 residues. Germline assignment: CDR1 DFQATT and CDR2 SNEGSKA (reference sequence). Trimming took 5 bases from V and 5 from J; bases not matched to a gene: 5. This chain's CDR3 is CSAGGQGVDEQYF. The CDR3, as DNA: TGCAGTGCTGGGGGACAGGGGGTCGACGAGCAGTACTTC.

This clonotype has a handful of counts. The DNA for the CDR3 is TGTGCCAGCAGCTTGGACGGATCAAGACCAGCGTTCTTC. Amino acids: CASSLDGSRPAFF. The genes are TRBV7-6 and TRBJ2-1; D is unclear. The CDR3 is 13 residues long. From germline, CDR1 is SGHVS and CDR2 FNYEAQ. V lost 3 bases and J lost 15, with 18 bases in between.

The chain carries TRBV2 and TRBJ1-5, with 10 bases identical to TRBD1. This CDR3 has 16 residues. The J segment lost 0 bases and the V segment lost 6 bases, leaving 5 bases of the junction unmatched. Germline loops: CDR1 SNHLY, CDR2 FYNNEI. The CDR3 sequence is CASSSGTGDSNQPQHF. The CDR3 DNA is TGTGCCAGCAGCTCCGGGACAGGGGATAGCAATCAGCCCCAGCATTTT.

This clonotype was found once. V and J are TRBV7-9 and TRBJ2-7; tentatively, D is TRBD1 (5 bases). The CDR3 totals 16 residues. The germline V gene encodes CDR1 SEHNR and CDR2 FQNEAQ (reference sequence). V gave up 3 bases and J gave up 1 base, with 16 bases separating them. The CDR3 DNA follows: TGTGCCAGCAGCTTCCCCCCGAGACAGCTGTCCTACGAGCAGTACTTC. Amino acids: CASSFPPRQLSYEQYF.

The chain employs TRBV2 and TRBJ1-3; D might be TRBD1 (6 bases). Looked up from germline, CDR1 is SNHLY and CDR2 is FYNNEI. V lost 5 bases to trimming and J lost 3 bases, with 14 bases between them. This CDR3 region has 15 residues. CDR3 residues: CASSRLDRIGNTIYF. The CDR3 DNA follows: TGTGCCAGCAGTCGGCTTGACAGGATTGGAAACACCATATATTTT.

This clonotype was seen ten or more times. This chain connects TRBV7-9 to TRBJ1-5; 11 bases are shared with TRBD1. The germline CDR1 and CDR2 sequences are SEHNR and FQNEAQ (reference sequence). This CDR3 has 15 residues. V lost 4 bases to trimming and J lost 2 bases; unmatched junction nucleotides: 1. CDR3 sequence (DNA): TGTGCCAGCAGCTCGGGACAGGGGGGCAATCAGCCCCAGCATTTT. Residues: CASSSGQGGNQPQHF.